The source of this TCR beta chain is a study of Ad26.COV2.S vaccination and SARS-CoV-2 variants. Study-wide background: The donor participated in the COV1001 trial, in its Ad26.COV2.S arm.

Germline-derived CDR1 and CDR2 are ENHRY and SYGVKD. V dropped 2 bases and J dropped 5 bases, with 6 bases sitting between them. The CDR3 totals 12 residues. Treatment in this sample: some 20 received Ad26.COV2.S at low or high dose, single or two shots; several received placebo; per-sample allocation not given. The samples date from day 63 after the first vaccine or placebo injection. The protocol was immunoSEQ multiplex PCR, while the TCRdb copy is restricted to in-frame clones and leaves out a portion. This sample carries over 400,000 clones, 92% of them seen once, and the ten largest clones take approximately 1.7%.

This receptor was taken from a person aged 18 to 65 who received the Ad26.COV2.S COVID-19 vaccine or a placebo. This material consisted of peripheral blood, taken in a trial of Ad26.COV2.S vaccine versus placebo. The chain combines TRBV10-3 with TRBJ2-5; no reliable D call. Here the CDR3 reads CAISEPRETQYF. The CDR3 nucleotides are TGTGCCATCAGTGAGCCAAGGGAGACCCAGTACTTC.